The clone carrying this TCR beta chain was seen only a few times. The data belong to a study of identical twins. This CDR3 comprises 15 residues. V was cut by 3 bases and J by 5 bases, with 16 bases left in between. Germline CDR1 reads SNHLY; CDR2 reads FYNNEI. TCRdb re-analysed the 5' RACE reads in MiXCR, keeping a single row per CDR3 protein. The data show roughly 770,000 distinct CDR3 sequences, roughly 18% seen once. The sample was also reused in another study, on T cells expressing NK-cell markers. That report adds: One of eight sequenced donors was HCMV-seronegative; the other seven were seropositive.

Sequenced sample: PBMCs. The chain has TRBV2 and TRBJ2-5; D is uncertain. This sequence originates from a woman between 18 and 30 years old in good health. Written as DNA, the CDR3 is TGTGCCAGCAGTGACCGCCCGGGTCTGGGCGAGACCCAGTACTTC. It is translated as CASSDRPGLGETQYF. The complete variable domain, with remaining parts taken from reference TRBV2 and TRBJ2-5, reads EPEVTQTPSHQVTQMGQEVILRCVPISNHLYFYWYRQILGQKVEFLVSFYNNEISEKSEIFDDQFSVERPDGSNFTLKIRSTKLEDSAMYFCASSDRPGLGETQYFGPGTRLLVL.